The rows below give T cell receptor beta chains drawn from one sample of a study of blood T cell repertoires in COVID-19. Only in-frame clones appear in the TCRdb table, and some are missing; sequencing was by immunoSEQ multiplex PCR. The sample has 250,000 or so clones, about 87% seen once; the top ten hold over 3%. Sequencing used PBMCs or T cells enriched from blood (not recorded which). Every receptor here comes from a middle-aged woman who had been exposed to COVID-19. CDR3s include the opening cysteine and the closing phenylalanine or tryptophan. The order of the fields is J gene, clone size, D gene, V gene, CDR3 protein, CDR3 DNA. A D gene is named only where the DNA matches it firmly. The size of a clone is reported for some rows only, either as once, few or many, or as a class for expanded clones.

>TRBJ2-7|.|.|TRBV4-3
CASSQAFSTVYEQYF
TGCGCCAGCAGCCAAGCTTTCAGTACAGTCTACGAGCAGTACTTC
>TRBJ1-5|.|TRBD1|TRBV27
CASSSLGQGAGQPQHF
TGTGCCAGCAGTTCGTTGGGACAGGGGGCAGGCCAGCCCCAGCATTTT
>TRBJ2-5|.|.|TRBV5-4
CASSLHGQHGETQYF
TGTGCCAGCAGCTTGCATGGACAGCACGGAGAGACCCAGTACTTC
>TRBJ1-2|.|.|TRBV20-1
CSTPFQGGYTF
TGCAGTACCCCCTTTCAGGGCGGCTACACCTTC
>TRBJ1-1|.|.|TRBV3-1/TRBV3-2
CASSQGGTEAFF
TGTGCCAGCAGCCAAGGAGGCACTGAAGCTTTCTTT
>TRBJ2-1|.|.|TRBV7-7
CASSLAVRGRVDEQFF
TGTGCTAGCAGCTTAGCCGTGAGGGGGAGGGTAGATGAGCAGTTCTTC
>TRBJ2-5|.|.|TRBV19
CASTLSGLQETQYF
TGTGCCAGTACCCTTAGCGGACTACAAGAGACCCAGTACTTC
>TRBJ2-5|.|.|TRBV27
CASKNSETQYF
TGTGCCAGCAAGAATAGTGAGACCCAGTACTTC
>TRBJ2-7|.|.|TRBV28
CASSPQSGSYEQYF
TGTGCCAGCAGTCCACAGAGTGGCTCCTACGAGCAGTACTTC
>TRBJ2-3|once|TRBD1|TRBV19
CASRSQDRATDTQYF
TGTGCCAGTAGGAGCCAAGACAGGGCTACAGATACGCAGTATTTT
>TRBJ2-2|.|TRBD1|TRBV7-3
CASRPGDRDGELFF
TGTGCCAGCAGACCCGGGGACAGGGACGGGGAGCTGTTTTTT
>TRBJ2-5|.|.|TRBV19
CASSLEPGGTQYF
TGTGCCAGTAGTTTAGAGCCCGGCGGGACCCAGTACTTC
>TRBJ1-5|.|.|TRBV6-5
CASSYGGVGQPQHF
TGTGCCAGCAGTTACGGGGGGGTAGGTCAGCCCCAGCATTTT
>TRBJ1-3|.|TRBD1|TRBV9
CASSVAGGGNTIYF
TGTGCCAGCAGCGTAGCAGGGGGTGGAAACACCATATATTTT
>TRBJ2-1|.|.|TRBV4-1
CASSQRPLAATGGNEQFF
TGCGCCAGCAGCCAAAGGCCTCTGGCCGCCACCGGGGGCAATGAGCAGTTCTTC
>TRBJ1-1|.|.|TRBV30
CAWSLGGLNTEAFF
TGTGCCTGGAGTTTGGGGGGACTGAACACTGAAGCTTTCTTT
>TRBJ2-2|.|TRBD1|TRBV3-1/TRBV3-2
CASSLDRAYHNTGELFF
TGTGCCAGCAGCCTCGACAGGGCCTACCATAACACCGGGGAGCTGTTTTTT
>TRBJ2-7|.|.|TRBV6-6
CASSQDGSQRSYYEQYF
TGTGCCAGCAGTCAGGATGGGTCCCAAAGGAGCTACTACGAGCAGTACTTC
>TRBJ1-5|.|.|TRBV3-1/TRBV3-2
CASSQAGDQPQHF
TGTGCCAGCAGCCAAGCGGGGGATCAGCCCCAGCATTTT
>TRBJ2-5|.|TRBD2|TRBV7-9
CASSPLAGVQETQYF
TGTGCCAGCAGCCCACTAGCGGGGGTACAAGAGACCCAGTACTTC
>TRBJ1-6|.|.|TRBV9
CASSAGEGAFNSPLHF
TGTGCCAGCAGCGCTGGGGAGGGAGCTTTTAATTCACCCCTCCACTTT
>TRBJ2-6|.|.|TRBV5-4
CASSPGLVSSGANVLTF
TGTGCCAGCAGCCCCGGTCTTGTTTCCTCTGGGGCCAACGTCCTGACTTTC
>TRBJ1-2|.|.|TRBV7-9
CASSLVGAYTF
TGTGCCAGCAGCTTAGTAGGGGCCTACACCTTC
>TRBJ2-7|.|.|TRBV6-2/TRBV6-3
CASSYFGAPTLNYEQYF
TGTGCCAGCAGTTACTTTGGGGCACCGACACTCAACTACGAGCAGTACTTC
>TRBJ2-5|once|.|TRBV7-8
CASSSGLVQETQYF
TGTGCCAGCAGCTCGGGACTGGTTCAAGAGACCCAGTACTTC
>TRBJ1-1|.|.|TRBV28
CASNREMNTEAFF
TGTGCCAGCAACAGGGAAATGAACACTGAAGCTTTCTTT
>TRBJ1-2|.|.|TRBV25-1
CASSESRGASYGYTF
TGTGCCAGCAGTGAGTCAAGGGGCGCGAGCTATGGCTACACCTTC
>TRBJ1-2|.|TRBD1|TRBV28
CASRDRGSYGYTF
TGTGCCAGCAGGGACAGGGGGTCCTATGGCTACACCTTC